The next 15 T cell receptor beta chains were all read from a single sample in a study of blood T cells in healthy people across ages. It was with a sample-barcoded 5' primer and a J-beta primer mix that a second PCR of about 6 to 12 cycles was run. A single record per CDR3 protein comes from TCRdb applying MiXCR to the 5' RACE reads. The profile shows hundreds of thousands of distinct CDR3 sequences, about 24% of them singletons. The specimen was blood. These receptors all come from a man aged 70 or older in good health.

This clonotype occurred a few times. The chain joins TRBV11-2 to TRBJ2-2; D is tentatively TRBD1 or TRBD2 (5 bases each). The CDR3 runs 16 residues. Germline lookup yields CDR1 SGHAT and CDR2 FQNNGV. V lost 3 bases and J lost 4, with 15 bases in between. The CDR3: CASSLGETFLTGELFF. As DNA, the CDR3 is TGTGCCAGCAGCTTGGGGGAGACATTCCTCACCGGGGAGCTGTTTTTT.

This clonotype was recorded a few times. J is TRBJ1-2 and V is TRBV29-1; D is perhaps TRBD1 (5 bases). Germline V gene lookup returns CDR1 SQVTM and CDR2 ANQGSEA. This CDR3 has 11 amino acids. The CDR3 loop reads CTVLGTGGYTF. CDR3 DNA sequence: TGCACCGTATTAGGGACCGGTGGCTACACCTTC.

The CDR3 loop reads CSASTNRASTDTQYF. For the CDR3, the DNA is TGCAGTGCTAGTACGAACAGGGCTAGCACAGATACGCAGTATTTT. This rearrangement joins TRBV20-1 to TRBJ2-3; perhaps TRBD1 as D (6 bases). V gave up 3 bases and J gave up 0 bases, with 13 bases separating them. This CDR3 is 15 amino acids long. The germline V gene has CDR1 DFQATT and CDR2 SNEGSKA (reference sequence).

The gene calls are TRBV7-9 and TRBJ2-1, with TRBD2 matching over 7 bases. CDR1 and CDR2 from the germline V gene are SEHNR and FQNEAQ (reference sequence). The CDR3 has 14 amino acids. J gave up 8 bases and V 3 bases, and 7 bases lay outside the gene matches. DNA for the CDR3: TGTGCCAGCAGCTTGAGCCCCCGGGAGGATGAGCAGTTCTTC. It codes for CASSLSPREDEQFF. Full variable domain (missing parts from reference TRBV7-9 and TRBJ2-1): DTGVSQNPRHKITKRGQNVTFRCDPISEHNRLYWYRQTLGQGPEFLTYFQNEAQLEKSRLLSDRFSAERPKGSFSTLEIQRTEQGDSAMYLCASSLSPREDEQFFGPGTRLTVL.

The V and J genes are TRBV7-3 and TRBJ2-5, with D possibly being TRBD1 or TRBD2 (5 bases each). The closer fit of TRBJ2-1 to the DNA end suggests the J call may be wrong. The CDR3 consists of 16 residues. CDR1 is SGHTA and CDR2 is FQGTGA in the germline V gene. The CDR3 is CASSLTFRDDPNEQFF. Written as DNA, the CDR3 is TGTGCCAGCAGCTTAACCTTTCGGGACGACCCCAATGAGCAGTTCTTC.

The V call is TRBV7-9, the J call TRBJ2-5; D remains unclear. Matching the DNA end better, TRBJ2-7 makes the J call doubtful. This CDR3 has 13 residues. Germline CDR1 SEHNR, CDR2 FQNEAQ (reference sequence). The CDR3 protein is CASSLVLPGEQYV. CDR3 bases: TGTGCCAGCAGCTTAGTCCTGCCAGGCGAGCAGTACGTC.

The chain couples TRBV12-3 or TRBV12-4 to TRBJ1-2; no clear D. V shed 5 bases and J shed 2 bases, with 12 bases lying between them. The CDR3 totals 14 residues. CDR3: CASSNAAGNYGYTF. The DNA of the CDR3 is TGTGCCAGCAGTAACGCCGCCGGGAACTATGGCTACACCTTC.

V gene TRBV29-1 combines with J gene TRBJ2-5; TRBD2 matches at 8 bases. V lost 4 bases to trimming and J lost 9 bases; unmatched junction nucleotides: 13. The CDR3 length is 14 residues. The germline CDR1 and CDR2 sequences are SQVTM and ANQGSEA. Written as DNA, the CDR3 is TGCAGCGTTGTATGGGCTAGCGGGCAAGGGGCCCAGTACTTC. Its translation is CSVVWASGQGAQYF.

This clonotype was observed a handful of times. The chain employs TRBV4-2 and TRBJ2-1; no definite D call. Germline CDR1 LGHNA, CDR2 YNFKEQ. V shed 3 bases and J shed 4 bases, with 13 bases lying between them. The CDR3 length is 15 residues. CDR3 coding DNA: TGTGCCAGCAGCCATGCGGACGGTGATTACAATGAGCAGTTCTTC. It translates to CASSHADGDYNEQFF.

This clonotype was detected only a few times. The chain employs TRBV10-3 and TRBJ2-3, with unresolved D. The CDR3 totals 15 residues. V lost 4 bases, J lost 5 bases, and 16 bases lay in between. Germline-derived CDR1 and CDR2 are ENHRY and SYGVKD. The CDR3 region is CAISGAQGLRDTQYF. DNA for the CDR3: TGTGCCATCAGTGGGGCCCAAGGTTTAAGAGATACGCAGTATTTT.

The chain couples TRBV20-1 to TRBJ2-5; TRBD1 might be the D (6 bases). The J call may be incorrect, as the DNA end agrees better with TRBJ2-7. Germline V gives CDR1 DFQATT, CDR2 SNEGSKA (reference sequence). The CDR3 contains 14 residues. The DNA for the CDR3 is TGCAGTGCCGCGACAGGTATAAGCTCCTACGAGCAGTACTTC. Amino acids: CSAATGISSYEQYF.

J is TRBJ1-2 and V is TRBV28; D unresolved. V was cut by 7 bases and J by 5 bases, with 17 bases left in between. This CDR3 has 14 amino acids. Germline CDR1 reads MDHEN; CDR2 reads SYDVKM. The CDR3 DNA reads TGTGCCAGCAAGGTCGAGGGAGTAAAATATGGCTACACCTTC. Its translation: CASKVEGVKYGYTF.

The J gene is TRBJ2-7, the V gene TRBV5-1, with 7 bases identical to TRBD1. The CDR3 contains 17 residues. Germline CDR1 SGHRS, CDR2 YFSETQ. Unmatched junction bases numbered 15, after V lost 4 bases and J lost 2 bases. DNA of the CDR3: TGCGCCAGCAGCCAGACCACGACAGGGATCAAAACCTACGAGCAGTACTTC. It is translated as CASSQTTTGIKTYEQYF.

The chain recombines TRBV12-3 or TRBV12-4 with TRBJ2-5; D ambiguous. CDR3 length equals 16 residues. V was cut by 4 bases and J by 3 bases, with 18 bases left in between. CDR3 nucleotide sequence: TGTGCCAGCAGTTCCCAACTGCCAAGGGAAAAAGAGACCCAGTACTTC. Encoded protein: CASSSQLPREKETQYF.

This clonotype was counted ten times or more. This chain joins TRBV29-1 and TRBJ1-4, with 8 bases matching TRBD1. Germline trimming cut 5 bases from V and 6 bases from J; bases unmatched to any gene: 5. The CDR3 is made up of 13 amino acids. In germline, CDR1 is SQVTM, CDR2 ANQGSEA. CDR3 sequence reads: CSVRGQGDEKLFF. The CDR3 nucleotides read TGCAGCGTTCGTGGACAGGGTGATGAAAAACTGTTTTTT.